One and the same sample provided the 13 T cell receptor beta chains below, sequenced in a study of follicular helper T cells after annual influenza vaccination. The data were produced by immunoSEQ multiplex PCR, yet TCRdb's version contains in-frame clones alone and is incomplete. The sample records roughly 13,000 clones, around 82% being singletons. Described time point: 2014-2015 season, pre-vaccination. Specimen: CXCR5- memory CD4+ T cells sorted from blood, collected on the day of influenza vaccination. Receptor source: an adult who received the influenza vaccine.

CDR3 sequence reads: CASSPRGRETQYF. The DNA of the CDR3 is TGTGCCAGCAGTCCCAGGGGGCGGGAGACCCAGTACTTC. The chain has TRBV27 and TRBJ2-5, with 8 bases lining up with TRBD1. The CDR3 is made up of 13 amino acids. Germline V gene lookup returns CDR1 MNHEY and CDR2 SMNVEV (reference sequence). V was clipped by 5 bases and J by 5 bases; unmatched bases: 4.

The rearrangement uses TRBV18 and TRBJ1-6; D possibly corresponds to TRBD1 (6 bases). The V gene's germline CDR1 is KGHSH and CDR2 LQKENI. Trimming pared 0 bases from V and 7 bases from J, leaving 10 bases between. The CDR3 is 15 residues long. The CDR3 protein is CASSPPQGSNSPLHF. Here the CDR3 DNA reads TGTGCCAGCTCACCACCACAGGGATCCAATTCACCCCTCCACTTT.

The rearrangement links TRBV5-6 to TRBJ2-2; D is ambiguous. This CDR3 is 13 amino acids long. Germline V gene sequence: CDR1 SGHDT, CDR2 YYEEEE. Trimming pared 4 bases from V and 4 bases from J, leaving 8 bases between. CDR3 amino acids: CASSTPSTGELFF. In nucleotides, the CDR3 is TGTGCCAGCAGCACCCCGTCCACCGGGGAGCTGTTTTTT.

This sequence joins TRBV18 and TRBJ2-5, with D unresolved. V lost 6 bases to trimming and J lost 2 bases, with 7 bases between them. Germline-derived CDR1 and CDR2 are KGHSH and LQKENI. The CDR3 covers 12 residues. CDR3 protein: CASSYRQETQYF. The CDR3 DNA is TGTGCCAGCTCGTATCGTCAAGAGACCCAGTACTTC.

This clone has only a few counts. V is TRBV15 and J is TRBJ1-5; D not certain. Germline-derived CDR1 and CDR2 are LNHNV and YYDKDF (reference sequence). The CDR3 consists of 17 residues. The V end was cut by 1 base, the J end by 2 bases, with 15 bases between. CDR3 in amino acids: CATSRAGGTPGNQPQHF. As DNA, the CDR3 is TGTGCCACCAGCAGAGCTGGAGGTACCCCCGGCAATCAGCCCCAGCATTTT.

The rearrangement joins TRBV15 to TRBJ1-1; 7 bases fit TRBD1. This CDR3 region has 16 residues. Looked up from germline, CDR1 is LNHNV and CDR2 is YYDKDF (reference sequence). Losses at the gene ends were 0 bases for V and 6 bases for J; bases not matched to a gene: 10. The CDR3 DNA is TGTGCCACCAGCAGAGACCTTCAAAAGGGGGCTGCTGAAGCTTTCTTT. It codes for CATSRDLQKGAAEAFF.

V is TRBV10-3 and J is TRBJ1-5; possible D gene TRBD1, 5 bases. This CDR3 region has 12 residues. CDR1 ENHRY and CDR2 SYGVKD come from the germline V gene. Trimming removed 8 bases from V and 2 bases from J, with 7 bases in between. CDR3 bases: TGTGCCATCCAGGGAGGCAATCAGCCCCAGCATTTT. Its protein product is CAIQGGNQPQHF.

This sequence joins TRBV6-5 and TRBJ1-2, with 7 bases that match TRBD1. The trim removed 4 bases at V and 4 bases at J, leaving 9 bases unmatched. In germline, CDR1 is MNHEY, CDR2 SVGAGI. The CDR3 is made up of 15 amino acids. The CDR3 sequence: CASSFGTVSFYGYTF. Here the CDR3 DNA reads TGTGCCAGCAGTTTTGGGACAGTGAGTTTCTATGGCTACACCTTC.

CDR3 bases: TGTGCCAGTACCTTGGGACAGGGTTTGCATCAGCCCCAGCATTTT. Translation: CASTLGQGLHQPQHF. This chain links TRBV19 with TRBJ1-5, with 9 nucleotides matching TRBD1. V lost 7 bases, J lost 5 bases, and 9 bases stayed unmatched. Germline V CDR1 and CDR2: LNHDA, SQIVND (reference sequence). The CDR3 covers 15 residues.

CDR3 sequence reads: CASSHSGTGTDTQYF. In nucleotides, the CDR3 is TGCGCCAGCAGTCATAGCGGGACAGGCACAGATACGCAGTATTTT. The chain has TRBV5-1 and TRBJ2-3; D possibly corresponds to TRBD2 (8 bases). This CDR3 contains 15 residues. V was shortened by 5 bases and J by 1 base, with 14 bases between the two germline ends. The germline CDR1 and CDR2 sequences are SGHRS and YFSETQ.

The V gene is TRBV7-2, the J gene TRBJ2-4; 9 bases map to TRBD1. This CDR3 has 15 amino acids. CDR1 and CDR2 (germline): SGHTA, FQGNSA. Unmatched junction bases numbered 8, after V lost 5 bases and J lost 6 bases. CDR3 region: CASSPETGGGNIQYF. The CDR3 nucleotides read TGTGCCAGCAGCCCGGAGACAGGGGGTGGAAACATTCAGTACTTC.

The V call is TRBV7-8, the J call TRBJ1-6; D is undetermined. Germline-derived CDR1 and CDR2 are SGHVS and FQNEAQ. Deletions cut 5 bases from V and 5 bases from J, with 13 bases between. This CDR3 is 15 amino acids long. The CDR3 is CASSPPSLNNSPLHF. CDR3 nucleotides: TGTGCCAGCAGCCCTCCTAGCCTTAATAATTCACCCCTCCACTTT.

The rearrangement joins TRBV9 to TRBJ2-6; D is uncertain. This CDR3 region has 14 residues. The germline V gene has CDR1 SGDLS and CDR2 YYNGEE. Deletions cut 3 bases from V and 5 bases from J, with 9 bases between. Here the CDR3 DNA reads TGTGCCAGCAGCGGGAGTACGTGGGCCAACGTCCTGACTTTC. The encoded protein is CASSGSTWANVLTF.